One T cell receptor (beta chain) is described in this entry. Its specificity is unknown. The PCR contained 60 Vbeta and 13 Jbeta primers. Only in-frame clones appear in the TCRdb table, and some are missing; sequencing was by immunoSEQ multiplex PCR. The ten most abundant clones cover 2% of a sample with about 130,000 clones. The sample originates from a study of cytomegalovirus exposure and HLA in healthy donors. Study results and caveats: Productive rates of about 87% or about 30% were seen for most TCR beta V segments in an earlier analysis. Most observed TCR sequences were rare, whereas some public TCRs were detected in many donors. Later on, analysis showed that most CMV-associated TCR beta chains appeared to be HLA-restricted. A further, later analysis showed that HLA-associated TCR beta chains (compared with equally common others) were more clonally expanded.

Germline V lookup: CDR1 SQVTM, CDR2 ANQGSEA. The CDR3 length is 14 residues. V was clipped by 3 bases and J by 1 base, with 9 bases between them. The V and J genes are TRBV29-1 and TRBJ1-4; no definite D call. The specimen was PBMCs. The TCR sequence derives from a woman aged 55 to 70 in good health and CMV-seronegative. CDR3 sequence (DNA): TGCAGCGTTGAGATAGGACTAACTAATGAAAAACTGTTTTTT. It specifies CSVEIGLTNEKLFF.